This T cell receptor beta chain appears in the sequencing data of a study of cytomegalovirus exposure and HLA in healthy donors. On the study more broadly: Inside one of the first data releases sat some 93 million unique TCRs taken from HLA-typed donors.

Remarks on this clone: What it binds is not known.

PCR was performed using 60 Vbeta and 13 Jbeta primers. Clones were read by immunoSEQ multiplex PCR, and TCRdb kept only the in-frame ones, dropping some. Of about 200,000 clones listed, 65% to 85% are singletons. Findings and limits, study-wide: Certain sequence variants were highly shared and formed a cluster, and this cluster was likely a sequencing artifact. Despite most TCR sequences being rare, some public TCRs occurred in many donors.

The sequenced material came from PBMCs. This receptor was taken from a man in his fifties in good health and CMV-seronegative.

For the CDR3, the DNA is TGTGCCAGCAGCGTCGCGGGAGGGTTTACTCACAATGAGCAGTTCTTC. The encoded protein is CASSVAGGFTHNEQFF. The rearrangement links TRBV9 to TRBJ2-1; 9 bases are shared with TRBD2. The germline gives CDR1 SGDLS, CDR2 YYNGEE. The CDR3 sequence is 16 residues long. The ends lost 2 bases at V and 5 bases at J; junction bases unmatched: 8. Combining the CDR3 with reference TRBV9 and TRBJ2-1 gives the whole variable domain DSGVTQTPKHLITATGQRVTLRCSPRSGDLSVYWYQQSLDQGLQFLIQYYNGEERAKGNILERFSAQQFPDLHSELNLSSLELGDSALYFCASSVAGGFTHNEQFFGPGTRLTVL.